These T cell receptor beta chains were read from a single sample in a study of radiotherapy plus CTLA-4 blockade in lung cancer. Repertoires were generated with immunoSEQ multiplex PCR, while TCRdb's copy carries only in-frame clones and drops some. The sample holds under 90,000 clones, more than 70% seen once. Sequences were derived from peripheral blood, sampled from a patient treated with radiotherapy plus ipilimumab. These TCRs come from a human donor with non-small cell lung cancer that progressed on radiotherapy plus ipilimumab. The CDR3 runs from the conserved cysteine through the conserved F or W. The order of the fields is clone size, J gene, D gene, V gene, CDR3 DNA, CDR3 protein. A D gene is named only where the DNA matches it firmly. Not all rows give a size; the values are once, few, many and, for expanded clones, a class.

clone_size: NA; j_call: TRBJ1-2; d_call: NA; v_call: TRBV19; cdr3_nt: TGTGCCAGTAGCCGGGCAGGGATCGGCGGCTACACCTTC; cdr3_aa: CASSRAGIGGYTF
clone_size: NA; j_call: TRBJ2-7; d_call: TRBD2; v_call: TRBV5-6; cdr3_nt: TGTGCCAGCTTCCTCGGGCTAGCGGGAGGTAATAGCTCCTACGAGCAGTACTTC; cdr3_aa: CASFLGLAGGNSSYEQYF
clone_size: NA; j_call: TRBJ1-4; d_call: NA; v_call: TRBV5-4; cdr3_nt: TGTGCCAGCAGCTTAAAAAGGGCACCGGAAAAACTGTTTTTT; cdr3_aa: CASSLKRAPEKLFF
clone_size: NA; j_call: TRBJ1-2; d_call: TRBD1; v_call: TRBV6-6; cdr3_nt: TGTGCCAGCAGTCCCCGGGACAGCAACTATGGCTACACCTTC; cdr3_aa: CASSPRDSNYGYTF
clone_size: few; j_call: TRBJ1-5; d_call: TRBD1; v_call: TRBV5-5; cdr3_nt: TGTGCCAGCAGCCCGGGACAGGGCAATCAGCCCCAGCATTTT; cdr3_aa: CASSPGQGNQPQHF
clone_size: NA; j_call: TRBJ2-7; d_call: TRBD2; v_call: TRBV6-1; cdr3_nt: TGTGCCAGCAGTCCACGACTAGCGGGAGGAGGCGAGCAGTACTTC; cdr3_aa: CASSPRLAGGGEQYF
clone_size: NA; j_call: TRBJ1-5; d_call: NA; v_call: TRBV6-5; cdr3_nt: TGTGCCAGCAGCCCCCGTATCACGGGCAATCAGCCCCAGCATTTT; cdr3_aa: CASSPRITGNQPQHF
clone_size: NA; j_call: TRBJ2-1; d_call: NA; v_call: TRBV5-1; cdr3_nt: TGCGCCAGCAGCTTGGACAGGGTGGACAATGAGCAGTTCTTC; cdr3_aa: CASSLDRVDNEQFF
clone_size: once; j_call: TRBJ2-3; d_call: NA; v_call: TRBV18; cdr3_nt: TGTGCCAGCTCACTGACGGAGGGGCCGCAGTATTTT; cdr3_aa: CASSLTEGPQYF
clone_size: NA; j_call: TRBJ1-1; d_call: TRBD1; v_call: TRBV4-3; cdr3_nt: TGCGCCAGCAGCCAAGAGACAGGGGCGGGCACTGAAGCTTTCTTT; cdr3_aa: CASSQETGAGTEAFF
clone_size: NA; j_call: TRBJ2-5; d_call: TRBD1; v_call: TRBV5-1; cdr3_nt: TGCGCCAGCAGCTCAGGACAGGGGGGCCAAGAGACCCAGTACTTC; cdr3_aa: CASSSGQGGQETQYF
clone_size: NA; j_call: TRBJ2-5; d_call: NA; v_call: TRBV6-5; cdr3_nt: TGTGCCAGCAGTCCGCCCTGGGCCCAAGAGACCCAGTACTTC; cdr3_aa: CASSPPWAQETQYF
clone_size: NA; j_call: TRBJ2-1; d_call: TRBD2; v_call: TRBV5-4; cdr3_nt: TGTGCCAGCAGCCCCCTGAGCGGGGAACACAATGAGCAGTTCTTC; cdr3_aa: CASSPLSGEHNEQFF
clone_size: NA; j_call: TRBJ2-2; d_call: TRBD2; v_call: TRBV27; cdr3_nt: TGTGCCAGCACTCAAGCGGGGGCGAACACCGGGGAGCTGTTTTTT; cdr3_aa: CASTQAGANTGELFF
clone_size: NA; j_call: TRBJ1-1; d_call: TRBD1; v_call: TRBV2; cdr3_nt: TGTGCCAGCAGTGTGCACAGGGGTGAAACTGAAGCTTTCTTT; cdr3_aa: CASSVHRGETEAFF
clone_size: NA; j_call: TRBJ2-5; d_call: NA; v_call: TRBV7-9; cdr3_nt: TGTGCCAGCAGCTTGCAAGAGACCCAGTACTTC; cdr3_aa: CASSLQETQYF
clone_size: NA; j_call: TRBJ1-2; d_call: NA; v_call: TRBV6-1; cdr3_nt: TGTGCCAGCAGTGGACAGGCAGCTAACTATGGCTACACCTTC; cdr3_aa: CASSGQAANYGYTF
clone_size: few; j_call: TRBJ1-2; d_call: TRBD1; v_call: TRBV15; cdr3_nt: TGTGCCACCAGCCCCGGCATTGGGACAGGGCATAACTATGGCTACACCTTC; cdr3_aa: CATSPGIGTGHNYGYTF
clone_size: many; j_call: TRBJ2-1; d_call: TRBD2; v_call: TRBV6-5; cdr3_nt: TGTGCCAGCAGTTACGGGACTAGCGGGAGGAATGAGCAGTTCTTC; cdr3_aa: CASSYGTSGRNEQFF
clone_size: NA; j_call: TRBJ2-1; d_call: NA; v_call: TRBV7-9; cdr3_nt: TGTGCCAGCAACCCGACTAGTTCCAGCTCCTACAATGAGCAGTTCTTC; cdr3_aa: CASNPTSSSSYNEQFF
clone_size: NA; j_call: TRBJ2-7; d_call: NA; v_call: TRBV15; cdr3_nt: TGTGCCACCAGCAGAGATTCCGGCAGGAACTACGAGCAGTACTTC; cdr3_aa: CATSRDSGRNYEQYF
clone_size: NA; j_call: TRBJ2-4; d_call: NA; v_call: TRBV19; cdr3_nt: TGTGCCAGTAGCCCCGGACTCGAAAACATTCAGTACTTC; cdr3_aa: CASSPGLENIQYF
clone_size: NA; j_call: TRBJ2-2; d_call: TRBD1; v_call: TRBV28; cdr3_nt: TGTGCCAGCACCTCGACCGGGACAGGGACCGGGGAGCTGTTTTTT; cdr3_aa: CASTSTGTGTGELFF
clone_size: NA; j_call: TRBJ2-1; d_call: TRBD2; v_call: TRBV28; cdr3_nt: TGTGCCAGCACCTATGGACTAGCGGGGGCCCAGGGAGAGCAGTTCTTC; cdr3_aa: CASTYGLAGAQGEQFF
clone_size: NA; j_call: TRBJ2-1; d_call: TRBD1; v_call: TRBV5-6; cdr3_nt: TGTGCCAGTATAGTCCGGGACAGGCCTTTGGGTGAGCAGTTCTTC; cdr3_aa: CASIVRDRPLGEQFF
clone_size: once; j_call: TRBJ2-1; d_call: TRBD2; v_call: TRBV29-1; cdr3_nt: TGCAGCGTTCTCGGACCGGTAGCGGGAGAGGATGAGCAGTTCTTC; cdr3_aa: CSVLGPVAGEDEQFF
clone_size: few; j_call: TRBJ1-1; d_call: NA; v_call: TRBV11-1; cdr3_nt: TGTGCCAGCAGCTTAGTGACATCGAGGACTGAAGCTTTCTTT; cdr3_aa: CASSLVTSRTEAFF
clone_size: NA; j_call: TRBJ2-1; d_call: NA; v_call: TRBV6-5; cdr3_nt: TGTGCCAGCAGTTACAATAGGGTAAATAATGAGCAGTTCTTC; cdr3_aa: CASSYNRVNNEQFF
clone_size: NA; j_call: TRBJ2-6; d_call: NA; v_call: TRBV5-4; cdr3_nt: TGTGCCAGCAGCTTCGGAGGGGGCACTGGGGCCAACGTCCTGACTTTC; cdr3_aa: CASSFGGGTGANVLTF
clone_size: NA; j_call: TRBJ1-1; d_call: NA; v_call: TRBV7-3; cdr3_nt: TGTGCCAGCAGCGCCGGGGGGGCCAACACTGACGCTTTCTTT; cdr3_aa: CASSAGGANTDAFF
clone_size: NA; j_call: TRBJ2-7; d_call: NA; v_call: TRBV5-8; cdr3_nt: TGTGCCAGCAGCCGCGGACCGAACTACGAGCAGTACTTC; cdr3_aa: CASSRGPNYEQYF
clone_size: NA; j_call: TRBJ1-2; d_call: NA; v_call: TRBV6-1; cdr3_nt: TGTGCCAGCAGTGACGGTGACTATGGCTACACCTTC; cdr3_aa: CASSDGDYGYTF
clone_size: NA; j_call: TRBJ2-5; d_call: NA; v_call: TRBV27; cdr3_nt: TGTGCCAGCAGTCCTCAAGAGACCCAGTACTTC; cdr3_aa: CASSPQETQYF
clone_size: NA; j_call: TRBJ2-1; d_call: TRBD2; v_call: TRBV28; cdr3_nt: TGTGCCAGCAGTCCCTCAGGGAGGGCCTACAATGAGCAGTTCTTC; cdr3_aa: CASSPSGRAYNEQFF
clone_size: NA; j_call: TRBJ2-7; d_call: NA; v_call: TRBV11-2; cdr3_nt: TGTGCCAGCAGCCCTTTTAGCCAACCCTCCTACGAGCAGTACTTC; cdr3_aa: CASSPFSQPSYEQYF
clone_size: NA; j_call: TRBJ1-2; d_call: NA; v_call: TRBV2; cdr3_nt: TGTGCCAGCAGTGGACAGATCTATGGCTACACCTTC; cdr3_aa: CASSGQIYGYTF
clone_size: NA; j_call: TRBJ2-2; d_call: NA; v_call: TRBV19; cdr3_nt: TGTGCCAGTAGTATAGCGGCCGGTTACAACACCGGGGAGCTGTTTTTT; cdr3_aa: CASSIAAGYNTGELFF
clone_size: once; j_call: TRBJ1-5; d_call: NA; v_call: TRBV28; cdr3_nt: TGTGCCAGCAGTTTAGGGGGCGTTAATCAGCCCCAGCATTTT; cdr3_aa: CASSLGGVNQPQHF
clone_size: NA; j_call: TRBJ1-4; d_call: TRBD1; v_call: TRBV6-6; cdr3_nt: TGTGCCAGCAGTTACGGACAGGGCACTAATGAAAAACTGTTTTTT; cdr3_aa: CASSYGQGTNEKLFF
clone_size: NA; j_call: TRBJ1-1; d_call: TRBD1; v_call: TRBV7-9; cdr3_nt: TGTGCCAGCAGCCCCACAGGGGGTAACCACAAAGGGGCTTTCTTT; cdr3_aa: CASSPTGGNHKGAFF
clone_size: NA; j_call: TRBJ1-2; d_call: NA; v_call: TRBV10-2; cdr3_nt: TGCGCCAGCAGTGACTCAAGGGGGAATGGCTACACCTTC; cdr3_aa: CASSDSRGNGYTF
clone_size: NA; j_call: TRBJ1-4; d_call: NA; v_call: TRBV5-1; cdr3_nt: TGCGCCAGCAGCTTGGGGCCAAATGAAAAACTGTTTTTT; cdr3_aa: CASSLGPNEKLFF
clone_size: NA; j_call: TRBJ1-4; d_call: NA; v_call: TRBV5-5; cdr3_nt: TGTGCCAGCAGCTATGGACCCAGAGGATCGACTAATGAAAAACTGTTTTTT; cdr3_aa: CASSYGPRGSTNEKLFF
clone_size: NA; j_call: TRBJ1-1; d_call: NA; v_call: TRBV4-2; cdr3_nt: TGTGCCAGCAGCGCCCAGGGGAACACTGAAGCTTTCTTT; cdr3_aa: CASSAQGNTEAFF
clone_size: NA; j_call: TRBJ2-7; d_call: TRBD1; v_call: TRBV29-1; cdr3_nt: TGCAGCGTCTCCGTCCTAGGACAGGGGGTGTCCTACGAGCAGTACTTC; cdr3_aa: CSVSVLGQGVSYEQYF
clone_size: NA; j_call: TRBJ2-7; d_call: NA; v_call: TRBV6-5; cdr3_nt: TGTGCCACCCACCCAGGTAGTCTTTTCTACGAGCAGTACTTC; cdr3_aa: CATHPGSLFYEQYF
clone_size: many; j_call: TRBJ1-2; d_call: TRBD1; v_call: TRBV7-9; cdr3_nt: TGTGCCAGCAGCCTAGGAGAGGTCTGGGGACAGGGGCTCTATGGCTACACCTTC; cdr3_aa: CASSLGEVWGQGLYGYTF
clone_size: NA; j_call: TRBJ2-3; d_call: TRBD2; v_call: TRBV5-4; cdr3_nt: TGTGCCAGCAGCCGGACTAGCGGGGGAGCTAGCACAGATACGCAGTATTTT; cdr3_aa: CASSRTSGGASTDTQYF
clone_size: NA; j_call: TRBJ1-1; d_call: NA; v_call: TRBV7-8; cdr3_nt: TGTGCCAGCAGCTTAGTGGCCAGGAGAACAACTGAAGCTTTCTTT; cdr3_aa: CASSLVARRTTEAFF
clone_size: NA; j_call: TRBJ1-5; d_call: TRBD1; v_call: TRBV7-2; cdr3_nt: TGTGCCAGCAGCTTCGGGACAGGGGGTAGACAGCCCCAGCATTTT; cdr3_aa: CASSFGTGGRQPQHF
clone_size: NA; j_call: TRBJ1-3; d_call: TRBD1; v_call: TRBV18; cdr3_nt: TGTGCCAGCTCACCCACCGGGACAGGGGCTGGAAACACCATATATTTT; cdr3_aa: CASSPTGTGAGNTIYF
clone_size: NA; j_call: TRBJ1-3; d_call: NA; v_call: TRBV5-1; cdr3_nt: TGCGCCAGCAGCGGGCCCCTCCCTGGAAACACCATATATTTT; cdr3_aa: CASSGPLPGNTIYF
clone_size: NA; j_call: TRBJ1-1; d_call: TRBD1; v_call: TRBV7-2; cdr3_nt: TGTGCCAGCAGCGCCCGACAGGGATCGCCGACTGAAGCTTTCTTT; cdr3_aa: CASSARQGSPTEAFF
clone_size: NA; j_call: TRBJ2-7; d_call: TRBD2; v_call: TRBV6-1; cdr3_nt: TGTGCCAGCAGTCCAAGCGGGAGCCCCTACTACGAGCAGTACTTC; cdr3_aa: CASSPSGSPYYEQYF
clone_size: NA; j_call: TRBJ2-7; d_call: NA; v_call: TRBV28; cdr3_nt: TGTGCCAGCAGTTTGGACGAGGTTCAGGACGAGCAGTACTTC; cdr3_aa: CASSLDEVQDEQYF
clone_size: NA; j_call: TRBJ2-3; d_call: NA; v_call: TRBV7-2; cdr3_nt: TGTGCCAGCAGCTTAGCGGGGGGGCTTGATACGCAGTATTTT; cdr3_aa: CASSLAGGLDTQYF
clone_size: NA; j_call: TRBJ1-1; d_call: NA; v_call: TRBV15; cdr3_nt: TGTGCCACCAGCAGAGATTGGGGGTCGGAGAACACTGAAGCTTTCTTT; cdr3_aa: CATSRDWGSENTEAFF